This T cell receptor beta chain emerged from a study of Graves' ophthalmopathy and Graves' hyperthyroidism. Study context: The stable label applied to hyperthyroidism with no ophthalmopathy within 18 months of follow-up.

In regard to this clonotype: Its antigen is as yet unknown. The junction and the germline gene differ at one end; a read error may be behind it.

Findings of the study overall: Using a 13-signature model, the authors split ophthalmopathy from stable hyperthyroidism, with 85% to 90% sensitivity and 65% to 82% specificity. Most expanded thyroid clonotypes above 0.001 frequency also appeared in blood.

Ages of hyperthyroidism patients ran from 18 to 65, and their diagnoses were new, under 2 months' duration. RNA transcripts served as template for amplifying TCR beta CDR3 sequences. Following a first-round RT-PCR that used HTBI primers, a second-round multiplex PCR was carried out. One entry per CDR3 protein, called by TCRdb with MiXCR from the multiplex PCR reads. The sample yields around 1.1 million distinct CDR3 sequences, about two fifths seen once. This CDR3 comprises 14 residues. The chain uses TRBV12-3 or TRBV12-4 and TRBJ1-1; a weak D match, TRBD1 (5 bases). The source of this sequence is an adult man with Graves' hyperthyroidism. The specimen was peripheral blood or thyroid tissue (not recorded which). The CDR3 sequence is CAGSSWAGPVEAFF. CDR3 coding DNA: TGTGCCGGCAGTTCTTGGGCAGGGCCTGTTGAAGCTTTCTTT.